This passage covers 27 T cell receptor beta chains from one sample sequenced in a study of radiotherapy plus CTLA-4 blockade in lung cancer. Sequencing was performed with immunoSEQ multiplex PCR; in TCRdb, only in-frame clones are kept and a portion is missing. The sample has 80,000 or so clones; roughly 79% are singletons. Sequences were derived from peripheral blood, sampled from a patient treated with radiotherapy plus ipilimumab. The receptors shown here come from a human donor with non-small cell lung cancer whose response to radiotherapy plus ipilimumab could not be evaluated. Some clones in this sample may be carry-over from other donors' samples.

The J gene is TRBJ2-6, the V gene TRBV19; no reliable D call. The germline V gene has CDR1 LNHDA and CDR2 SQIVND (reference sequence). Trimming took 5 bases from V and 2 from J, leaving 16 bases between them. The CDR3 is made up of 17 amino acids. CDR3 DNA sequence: TGTGCCAGTAGTCTTTTAGTAACTTTGGCTGGGGCCAACGTCCTGACTTTC. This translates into CASSLLVTLAGANVLTF.

DNA for the CDR3: TGTGCCAGCGGGGACAGTTACACTGAAGCTTTCTTT. Encoded protein: CASGDSYTEAFF. The chain has TRBV9 and TRBJ1-1, with TRBD1 matching over 7 bases. V shed 7 bases and J 3 bases; nucleotides not matched to a gene: 3. Germline CDR1 is SGDLS and CDR2 is YYNGEE. This CDR3 has 12 residues.

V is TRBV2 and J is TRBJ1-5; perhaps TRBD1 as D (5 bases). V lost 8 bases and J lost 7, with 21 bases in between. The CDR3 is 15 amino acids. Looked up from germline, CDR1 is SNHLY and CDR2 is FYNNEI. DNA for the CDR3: TGTGCCAGCTCCCCACTCGGGGGGGTAAGACAGCCCCAGCATTTT. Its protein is CASSPLGGVRQPQHF.

The CDR3 DNA reads as TGTGCCAGCAGCTTAGGGCCCTGGACTAATAGGGAGCAGTACTTC. Translation gives CASSLGPWTNREQYF. V and J are TRBV7-6 and TRBJ2-7; D might be TRBD2 (6 bases). Trimming removed 1 base from V and 7 bases from J, with 17 bases in between. Germline V gives CDR1 SGHVS, CDR2 FNYEAQ. This CDR3 has 15 amino acids.

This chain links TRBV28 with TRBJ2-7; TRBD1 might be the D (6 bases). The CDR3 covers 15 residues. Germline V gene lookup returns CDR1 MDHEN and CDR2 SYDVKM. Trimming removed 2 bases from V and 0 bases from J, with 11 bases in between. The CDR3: CASSLGGHFSYEQYF. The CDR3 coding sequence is TGTGCCAGCAGTTTAGGGGGACATTTCTCCTACGAGCAGTACTTC.

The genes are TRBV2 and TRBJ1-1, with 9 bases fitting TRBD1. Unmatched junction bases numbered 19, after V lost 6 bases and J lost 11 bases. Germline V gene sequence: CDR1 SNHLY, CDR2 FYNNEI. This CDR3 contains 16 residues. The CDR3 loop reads CASRVIQGAREVRAFF. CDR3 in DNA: TGTGCCAGCAGAGTGATACAGGGGGCACGGGAAGTTAGGGCTTTCTTT.

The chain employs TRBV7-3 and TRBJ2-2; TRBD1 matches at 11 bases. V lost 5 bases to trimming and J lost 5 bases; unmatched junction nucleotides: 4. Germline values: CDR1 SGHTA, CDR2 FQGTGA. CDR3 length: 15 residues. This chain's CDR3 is CASSPDRGRTGELFF. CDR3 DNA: TGTGCCAGCAGCCCGGACAGGGGGCGGACCGGGGAGCTGTTTTTT.

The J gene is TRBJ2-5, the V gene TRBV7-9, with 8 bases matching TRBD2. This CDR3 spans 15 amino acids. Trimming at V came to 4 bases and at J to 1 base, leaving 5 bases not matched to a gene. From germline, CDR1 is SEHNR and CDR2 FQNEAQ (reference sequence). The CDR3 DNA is TGTGCCAGCAGCTACGGGCGGGGGGTCCAAGAGACCCAGTACTTC. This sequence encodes CASSYGRGVQETQYF.

CDR3 residues: CASSLSAGGLDTQYF. CDR3 DNA sequence: TGCGCCAGCAGCTTGTCGGCGGGGGGGCTTGATACGCAGTATTTT. This rearrangement joins TRBV5-1 to TRBJ2-3; 9 positions agree with TRBD2. The CDR3 has 15 residues. The junction had 6 bases not matched to a gene; V was cut back by 1 base and J by 6 bases. CDR1 and CDR2 from the germline V gene are SGHRS and YFSETQ.

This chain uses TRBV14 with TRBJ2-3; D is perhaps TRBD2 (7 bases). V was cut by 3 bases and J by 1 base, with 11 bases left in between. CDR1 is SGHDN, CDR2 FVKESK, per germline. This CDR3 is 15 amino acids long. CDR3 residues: CASSQGGARTDTQYF. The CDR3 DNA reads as TGTGCCAGCAGCCAGGGGGGGGCACGCACAGATACGCAGTATTTT.

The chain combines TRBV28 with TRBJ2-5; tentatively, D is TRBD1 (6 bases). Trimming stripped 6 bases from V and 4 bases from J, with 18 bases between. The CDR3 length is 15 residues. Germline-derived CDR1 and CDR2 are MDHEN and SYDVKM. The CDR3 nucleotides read TGTGCCAGCAGCACCCCCAGGGGCCCGGGAGAGACCCAGTACTTC. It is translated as CASSTPRGPGETQYF.

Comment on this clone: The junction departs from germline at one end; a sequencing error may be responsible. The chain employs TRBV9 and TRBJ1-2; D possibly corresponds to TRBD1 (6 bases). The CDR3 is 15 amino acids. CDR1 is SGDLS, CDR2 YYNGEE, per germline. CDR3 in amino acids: CASSTRQASNHGYTF. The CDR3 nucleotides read TGTGCCAGCAGCACCCGACAGGCCTCTAACCATGGCTACACCTTC.

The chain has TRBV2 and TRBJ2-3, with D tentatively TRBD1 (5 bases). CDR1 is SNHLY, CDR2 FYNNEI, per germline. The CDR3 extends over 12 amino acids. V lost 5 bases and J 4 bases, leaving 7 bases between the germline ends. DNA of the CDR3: TGTGCCAGCAGTACGACAGCAGATACGCAGTATTTT. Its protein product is CASSTTADTQYF.

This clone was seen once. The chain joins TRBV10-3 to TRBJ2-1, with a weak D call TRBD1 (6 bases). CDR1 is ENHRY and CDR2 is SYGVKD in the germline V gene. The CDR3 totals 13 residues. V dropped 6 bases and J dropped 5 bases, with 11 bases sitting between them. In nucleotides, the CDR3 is TGTGCCATCAGGAGGACAGCCGACAATGAGCAGTTCTTC. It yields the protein CAIRRTADNEQFF.

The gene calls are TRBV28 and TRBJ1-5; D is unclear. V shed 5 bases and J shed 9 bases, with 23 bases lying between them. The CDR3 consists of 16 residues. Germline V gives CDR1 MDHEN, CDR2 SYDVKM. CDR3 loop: CASSPHRTDWTRPQHF. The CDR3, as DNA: TGTGCCAGCAGTCCCCATAGGACTGATTGGACCCGGCCCCAGCATTTT.

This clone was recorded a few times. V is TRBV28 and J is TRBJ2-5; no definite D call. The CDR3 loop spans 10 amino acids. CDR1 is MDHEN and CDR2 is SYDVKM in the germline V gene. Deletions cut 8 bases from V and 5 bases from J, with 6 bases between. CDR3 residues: CASQMETQYF. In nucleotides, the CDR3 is TGTGCCAGCCAAATGGAGACCCAGTACTTC.

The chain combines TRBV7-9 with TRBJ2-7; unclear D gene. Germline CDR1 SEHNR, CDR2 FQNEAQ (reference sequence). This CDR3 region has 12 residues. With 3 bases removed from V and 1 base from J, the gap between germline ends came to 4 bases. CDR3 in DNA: TGTGCCAGCAGCTTTCATTCCTACGAGCAGTACTTC. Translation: CASSFHSYEQYF.

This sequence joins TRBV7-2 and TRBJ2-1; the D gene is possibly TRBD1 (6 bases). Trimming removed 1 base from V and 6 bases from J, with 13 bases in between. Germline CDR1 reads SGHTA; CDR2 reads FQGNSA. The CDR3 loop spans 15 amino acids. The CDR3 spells CASSLGQGTFNEQFF. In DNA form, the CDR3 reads TGTGCCAGCAGCTTAGGGCAGGGGACCTTCAATGAGCAGTTCTTC.

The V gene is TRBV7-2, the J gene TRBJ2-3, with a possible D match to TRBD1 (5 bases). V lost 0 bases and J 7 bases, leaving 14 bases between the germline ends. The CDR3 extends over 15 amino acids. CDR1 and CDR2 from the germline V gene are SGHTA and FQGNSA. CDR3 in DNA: TGTGCCAGCAGCTTAGCTGGGCAGGGTAGGCATACGCAGTATTTT. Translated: CASSLAGQGRHTQYF. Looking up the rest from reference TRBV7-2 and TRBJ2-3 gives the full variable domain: GAGVSQSPSNKVTEKGKDVELRCDPISGHTALYWYRQSLGQGLEFLIYFQGNSAPDKSGLPSDRFSAERTGGSVSTLTIQRTQQEDSAVYLCASSLAGQGRHTQYFGPGTRLTVL.

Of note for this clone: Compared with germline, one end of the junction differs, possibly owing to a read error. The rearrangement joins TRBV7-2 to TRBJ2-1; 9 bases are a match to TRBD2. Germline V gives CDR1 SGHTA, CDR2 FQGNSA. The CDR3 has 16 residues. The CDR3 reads CASGFGGARGGNEQFF. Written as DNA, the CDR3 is TGTGCCAGCGGCTTCGGCGGTGCGCGGGGGGGGAATGAGCAGTTCTTC. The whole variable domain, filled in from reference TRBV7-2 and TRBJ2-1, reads GAGVSQSPSNKVTEKGKDVELRCDPISGHTALYWYRQSLGQGLEFLIYFQGNSAPDKSGLPSDRFSAERTGGSVSTLTIQRTQQEDSAVYLCASGFGGARGGNEQFFGPGTRLTVL.

The CDR3 DNA follows: TGTGCCAGCAGCTTAAGTGGGACAAAAGGGACCCAGTACTTC. Its translation: CASSLSGTKGTQYF. The J gene is TRBJ2-5, the V gene TRBV7-3, with D perhaps TRBD1 (6 bases). This CDR3 is 14 amino acids long. The V gene lost 1 base and the J gene lost 7 bases, with 13 bases spanning the gap. Germline V gene lookup returns CDR1 SGHTA and CDR2 FQGTGA.

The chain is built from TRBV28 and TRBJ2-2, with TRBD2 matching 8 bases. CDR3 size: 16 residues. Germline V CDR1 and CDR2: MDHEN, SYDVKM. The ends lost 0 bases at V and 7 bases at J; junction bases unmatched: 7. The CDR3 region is CASSLWSGGPHGELFF. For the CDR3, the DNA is TGTGCCAGCAGTTTATGGTCGGGGGGGCCCCACGGGGAGCTGTTTTTT.

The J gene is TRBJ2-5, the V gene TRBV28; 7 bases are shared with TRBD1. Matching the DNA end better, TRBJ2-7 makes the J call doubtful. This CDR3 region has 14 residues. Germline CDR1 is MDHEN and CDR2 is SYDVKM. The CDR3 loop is CASSRTGQSYEQYF. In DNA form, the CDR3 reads TGTGCCAGCAGTCGTACGGGACAGAGCTACGAGCAGTACTTC.

The DNA for the CDR3 is TGTGCCAGCTCACTAAACTCGGACAGGGAGAATTCACCCCTCCACTTT. Encoded protein: CASSLNSDRENSPLHF. V and J are TRBV18 and TRBJ1-6, with 8 positions matching TRBD1. This CDR3 has 16 residues. V dropped 4 bases and J dropped 7; count of bases not matched to a gene: 9. Germline loops: CDR1 KGHSH, CDR2 LQKENI.

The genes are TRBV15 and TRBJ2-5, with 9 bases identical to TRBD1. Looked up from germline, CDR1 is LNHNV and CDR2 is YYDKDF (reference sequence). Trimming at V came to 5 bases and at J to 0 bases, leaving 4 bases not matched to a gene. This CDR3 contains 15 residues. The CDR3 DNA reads TGTGCCACCAGCCGAGGGGACAGGGACCAAGAGACCCAGTACTTC. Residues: CATSRGDRDQETQYF. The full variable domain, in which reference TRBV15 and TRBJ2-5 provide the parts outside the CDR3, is DAMVIQNPRYQVTQFGKPVTLSCSQTLNHNVMYWYQQKSSQAPKLLFHYYDKDFNNEADTPDNFQSRRPNTSFCFLDIRSPGLGDTAMYLCATSRGDRDQETQYFGPGTRLLVL.

CDR3 residues: CASSFEIRGPFNQPQHF. The CDR3 nucleotides read TGTGCCAGCAGCTTCGAAATACGGGGTCCCTTTAATCAGCCCCAGCATTTT. V usage is TRBV5-8 and J usage is TRBJ1-5; D not certain. Trimming left V 2 bases short and J 4 bases short, with 19 bases between. CDR1 and CDR2 (germline): SGHTS, YDEGEE. CDR3 length: 17 amino acids. The full variable domain, in which reference TRBV5-8 and TRBJ1-5 provide the parts outside the CDR3, is EAGVTQSPTHLIKTRGQQATLRCSPISGHTSVYWYQQALGLGLQFLLWYDEGEERNRGNFPPRFSGRQFPNYSSELNVNALELEDSALYLCASSFEIRGPFNQPQHFGDGTRLSIL.

The DNA for the CDR3 is TGTGCCATTAGCGGGGGGAACACCGGGGAGCTGTTTTTT. This gives the protein CAISGGNTGELFF. The V and J genes are TRBV6-5 and TRBJ2-2; TRBD2 matches 9 bases. The CDR3 totals 13 residues. The ends lost 10 bases at V and 1 base at J; junction bases unmatched: 1. Germline V gene lookup returns CDR1 MNHEY and CDR2 SVGAGI.